What follows describes a single TCR beta chain. The target antigen is unknown. This record comes from a study of cytomegalovirus exposure and HLA in healthy donors. Study-level results: A previous analysis found most TCR beta V segments productive roughly 87% or roughly 30% of the time. An observed cluster of highly shared sequence variants was recorded as a likely sequencing artifact. Cytomegalovirus association was listed for approximately 160 TCR beta chains. A later analysis found common viral pathogens apparently linked to several of the most significant clusters.

V lost 1 base and J lost 7, with 14 bases in between. The CDR3 is 14 amino acids. CDR1 is SGDLS, CDR2 YYNGEE, per germline. Researchers ran the PCR with 60 Vbeta and 13 Jbeta primers. Only in-frame clones appear in the TCRdb table, and some are missing; sequencing was by immunoSEQ multiplex PCR. The table lists approximately 160,000 clones, roughly 80% of them singletons. This TCR was recovered from a young man in good health and CMV-seronegative. The sequencing input was PBMCs. The chain links TRBV9 to TRBJ1-1; no firm D call. CDR3 bases: TGTGCCAGCAGCGTATCTCCCCTAGCAGATGAAGCTTTCTTT. Encoded protein: CASSVSPLADEAFF.